The clone carrying this T cell receptor beta chain has a handful of counts. The data originate from a study of beta chain features in type 1 diabetes. The whole isolated RNA underwent reverse transcription, so sequencing captured expressed TCRB transcripts. Only in-frame clones appear in the TCRdb table, and some are missing; sequencing was by immunoSEQ multiplex PCR. The sample shows 240,000 or so clones, roughly 70% of them seen only once. Germline CDR1 is MGHDK and CDR2 is SYGVNS. This CDR3 is 16 amino acids long. The V end was cut by 3 bases, the J end by 8 bases, with 20 bases between. Sequenced: naive CD4+ T cells from blood. The J gene is TRBJ2-1, the V gene TRBV25-1; D uncertain. This clonotype was sampled from a young man in good health. CDR3 protein: CASSDLGPGTLDEQFF. CDR3 nucleotide sequence: TGTGCCAGCAGTGACCTCGGCCCCGGCACCCTGGATGAGCAGTTCTTC. The variable domain in full, with the rest retrieved from reference TRBV25-1 and TRBJ2-1, is EADIYQTPRYLVIGTGKKITLECSQTMGHDKMYWYQQDPGMELHLIHYSYGVNSTEKGDLSSESTVSRIRTEHFPLTLESARPSHTSQYLCASSDLGPGTLDEQFFGPGTRLTVL.